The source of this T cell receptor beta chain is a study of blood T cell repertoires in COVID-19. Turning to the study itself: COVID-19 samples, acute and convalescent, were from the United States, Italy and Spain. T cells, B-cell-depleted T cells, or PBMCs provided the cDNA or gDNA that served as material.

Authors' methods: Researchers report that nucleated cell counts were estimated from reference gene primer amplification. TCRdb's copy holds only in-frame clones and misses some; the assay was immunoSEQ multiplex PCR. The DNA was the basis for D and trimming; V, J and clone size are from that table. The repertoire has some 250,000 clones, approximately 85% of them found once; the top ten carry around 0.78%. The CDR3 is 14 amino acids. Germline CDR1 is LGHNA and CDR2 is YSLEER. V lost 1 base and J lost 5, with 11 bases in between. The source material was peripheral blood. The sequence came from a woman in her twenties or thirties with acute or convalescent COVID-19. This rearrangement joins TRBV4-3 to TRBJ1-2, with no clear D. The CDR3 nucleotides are TGCGCCAGCAGCCAAGTTGCCGGGGAGTATGGCTACACCTTC. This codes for CASSQVAGEYGYTF.